This entry is about one TCR beta chain. The clone's antigen remains unknown. No quality values exist for individual bases; no much larger clone is one base distant. The data are from a study of control samples from healthy donors and cancer patients (dated by TCRdb to 2019 to 2021). The CDR3, from cysteine to phenylalanine, totals 18 residues. Of all the DNA, just the CDR3 is kept, 54 bases in frame from base 1. Library preparation was by the immunoSEQ multiplex PCR assay. The source is immuneACCESS, and TCRdb retained only in-frame sequences with V and J called. Part of the clones is not carried over; for the studies checked, unresolved V genes explain less than half of this, and the remainder is unexplained. The sample data list approximately 120,000 clones, and roughly 91% of these were observed just once. 15% to 20% of the sample is in the top ten clones.

Sequenced sample: blood. This clonotype originated in a woman in her forties or fifties in good health. This chain is built from TRBV7-5 and TRBJ1-1; no check of the table's D call, TRBD1, against the DNA was made. TRBV7-5 is reported as a pseudogene. The CDR3 corresponds to CVRSFPYRDTNMNTEAFF. The nucleotides read TGTGTCAGAAGCTTCCCCTACCGGGACACAAACATGAACACTGAAGCTTTCTTT.